The 24 T cell receptor beta chains below come from one sample, sequenced in a study of post-analysis software for immune sequencing data. Points from the study as a whole: TRBV5-6, TRBV5-1 and TRBV20-1 belonged to a set of a few TRBV segments that were more frequent in patients than controls.

Their antigens are not known. Each TCR beta cDNA library carried unique molecular identifiers. MiXCR, run by TCRdb on the PCR reads, gives a single entry per CDR3 protein. The repertoire holds 740,000 or so distinct CDR3 sequences, with 53% as singletons. The sample was blood. The source is a girl aged 10-17 years with multiple sclerosis.

This chain connects TRBV20-1 to TRBJ2-4; 10 positions agree with TRBD1. The V gene's germline CDR1 is DFQATT and CDR2 SNEGSKA (reference sequence). Trimming took 8 bases from V and 13 from J; bases not matched to a gene: 11. The CDR3 is made up of 12 amino acids. The CDR3 region is CSPFPGQGRQYF. The CDR3 DNA reads TGCAGTCCCTTTCCGGGACAGGGGAGACAGTACTTC.

This chain links TRBV7-8 with TRBJ2-5; no clear D gene. CDR3 size: 13 residues. V lost 5 bases and J 0 bases, leaving 7 bases between the germline ends. Germline CDR1 and CDR2: SGHVS and FQNEAQ. Written as DNA, the CDR3 is TGTGCCAGCAGCCCTAGAAACCAAGAGACCCAGTACTTC. Translated: CASSPRNQETQYF.

This clonotype was counted between two and nine times. This chain connects TRBV7-8 to TRBJ2-1, with TRBD2 matching 8 bases. The germline CDR1 and CDR2 sequences are SGHVS and FQNEAQ. This CDR3 is built from 17 residues. Trimming took 1 base from V and 5 from J; bases not matched to a gene: 10. The CDR3 loop is CASSLEVAGGLNNEQFF. In nucleotides, the CDR3 is TGTGCCAGCAGCTTAGAGGTCGCGGGAGGCTTGAACAATGAGCAGTTCTTC.

This chain links TRBV14 with TRBJ2-7, with D tentatively TRBD1 (5 bases). This CDR3 has 15 residues. Trimming stripped 4 bases from V and 0 bases from J, with 13 bases between. CDR1 is SGHDN, CDR2 FVKESK, per germline. CDR3 sequence: CASSPQGGSSYEQYF. CDR3 coding DNA: TGTGCCAGCAGCCCCCAGGGCGGAAGCTCCTACGAGCAGTACTTC.

The gene calls are TRBV3-1 and TRBJ2-5; maybe TRBD2 (6 bases). CDR1 and CDR2 (germline): LGHDT, YNNKEL (reference sequence). The CDR3 sequence is 14 residues long. With 1 base removed from V and 1 base from J, the gap between germline ends came to 7 bases. The CDR3: CASSQGGAQETQYF. For the CDR3, the DNA is TGTGCCAGCAGCCAAGGCGGGGCCCAAGAGACCCAGTACTTC.

There are a few counts of this clonotype. The chain is built from TRBV24-1 and TRBJ1-2, with TRBD1 matching 7 bases. Germline trimming cut 3 bases from V and 8 bases from J; bases unmatched to any gene: 2. Per germline, CDR1 KGHDR and CDR2 SFDVKD. This CDR3 comprises 12 residues. CDR3 DNA: TGTGCCACCAGTGATGACAGGGACGGCTACACCTTC. It translates to CATSDDRDGYTF.

The V and J genes are TRBV11-2 and TRBJ1-1; D is undetermined. With 5 bases removed from V and 11 bases from J, the gap between germline ends came to 21 bases. CDR3 length equals 14 residues. CDR1 and CDR2 from the germline V gene are SGHAT and FQNNGV. The CDR3: CASSPIRGKNSAFF. CDR3 DNA: TGTGCCAGCAGCCCGATTAGAGGCAAAAATTCCGCTTTCTTT.

The chain's CDR3 is CSAQGQLRFSYNDEQFF. CDR3 in DNA: TGCAGCGCCCAGGGACAGCTTAGGTTTTCCTACAATGATGAGCAGTTCTTC. This chain connects TRBV20-1 to TRBJ2-1; TRBD1 matches at 7 bases. Germline CDR1 is DFQATT and CDR2 is SNEGSKA (reference sequence). The CDR3 length is 17 residues.

This chain joins TRBV7-3 and TRBJ2-1; D remains ambiguous. Germline loops: CDR1 SGHTA, CDR2 FQGTGA. V was cut by 3 bases and J by 6 bases, with 9 bases left in between. CDR3 length: 13 residues. The CDR3 bases are TGTGCCAGCAGCTTCGGATTCGGCAATGAGCAGTTCTTC. It encodes CASSFGFGNEQFF.

The chain employs TRBV7-6 and TRBJ2-3, with D tentatively TRBD1 (5 bases). The CDR3 is 17 amino acids. Deletions cut 1 base from V and 4 bases from J, with 18 bases between. CDR1 is SGHVS, CDR2 FNYEAQ, per germline. The chain's CDR3 is CASSLVGASLGSDTQYF. The DNA of the CDR3 is TGTGCCAGCAGCTTAGTAGGGGCCTCCCTTGGGTCAGATACGCAGTATTTT.

This clonotype was counted between two and nine times. V and J are TRBV9 and TRBJ1-1; 12 positions agree with TRBD1. The junction had 8 bases not matched to a gene; V was cut back by 2 bases and J by 3 bases. Per the germline V gene, CDR1 is SGDLS and CDR2 is YYNGEE. The CDR3 is made up of 17 amino acids. The CDR3 DNA follows: TGTGCCAGCAGCGTGGGACAGGGGGCGGAGGTTTACACTGAAGCTTTCTTT. It specifies CASSVGQGAEVYTEAFF. Combining the CDR3 with reference TRBV9 and TRBJ1-1 gives the whole variable domain DSGVTQTPKHLITATGQRVTLRCSPRSGDLSVYWYQQSLDQGLQFLIQYYNGEERAKGNILERFSAQQFPDLHSELNLSSLELGDSALYFCASSVGQGAEVYTEAFFGQGTRLTVV.

The chain recombines TRBV9 with TRBJ1-2; D is uncertain. CDR3 size: 13 residues. The germline V gene encodes CDR1 SGDLS and CDR2 YYNGEE. The V end lost 4 bases, the J end lost 5 bases, and 12 bases lay between the germline ends. The DNA for the CDR3 is TGTGCCAGCAGCTCCCACAGAGAATATGGCTACACCTTC. Amino acids: CASSSHREYGYTF.

This chain links TRBV5-1 with TRBJ2-1, with D perhaps matching TRBD1 or TRBD2 (5 bases each). V lost 2 bases, J lost 8 bases, and 17 bases lay in between. This CDR3 comprises 15 residues. The germline V gene has CDR1 SGHRS and CDR2 YFSETQ. CDR3 loop: CASSLGPSRDHEQFF. The CDR3 DNA is TGCGCCAGCAGCTTAGGTCCCAGCAGGGACCATGAGCAGTTCTTC.

The V and J genes are TRBV5-5 and TRBJ1-4; 8 positions match TRBD1. Trimming removed 4 bases from V and 3 bases from J; junction bases left unmatched: 8. CDR1 and CDR2 from the germline V gene are SGHKS and YYEKEE (reference sequence). The CDR3 is 16 amino acids. CDR3 region: CASSSTRGRANEKLFF. The CDR3 DNA reads as TGTGCCAGCAGCAGCACCAGGGGGCGGGCTAATGAAAAACTGTTTTTT.

The chain uses TRBV12-3 or TRBV12-4 and TRBJ2-4; weak D call: TRBD1 (5 bases). The J call may be wrong; the DNA end is better matched by TRBJ2-7. The CDR3 is 15 residues long. CDR3 residues: CASSLRGTAFYEQYF. Here the CDR3 DNA reads TGTGCCAGCAGTTTAAGGGGAACAGCTTTTTACGAGCAGTACTTC.

This clonotype turned up a few times. The V call is TRBV7-2, the J call TRBJ1-2, with TRBD1 as a possible D gene (6 bases). V was clipped by 5 bases and J by 7 bases, with 11 bases between them. This CDR3 contains 12 residues. Germline V lookup: CDR1 SGHTA, CDR2 FQGNSA. CDR3 nucleotide sequence: TGTGCCAGCAGCACACAGGGAGGTGGCTACACCTTC. Translated, it gives CASSTQGGGYTF.

This chain connects TRBV7-9 to TRBJ2-4; possible D gene TRBD2, 6 bases. V shed 7 bases and J shed 8 bases, with 9 bases lying between them. Germline CDR1 reads SEHNR; CDR2 reads FQNEAQ (reference sequence). The CDR3 extends over 11 amino acids. In DNA, the CDR3 is TGTGCCAGCACCGGGGGACACATTCAGTACTTC. As protein: CASTGGHIQYF.

To note about this clonotype: This may stem from a read error, because a much larger clone lies one nucleotide away. The chain is built from TRBV12-3 or TRBV12-4 and TRBJ2-7, with D possibly matching TRBD2 (5 bases). The CDR3 loop spans 12 amino acids. For the CDR3, the DNA is TGTGTCAGCAGCAGACTCAGCGGTCCCCAGTACTTC. Amino acids: CVSSRLSGPQYF.

This clonotype was seen more than once but under ten times. The chain uses TRBV29-1 and TRBJ2-7; no firm D call. The J call may be in error: the DNA end matches TRBJ2-5 better. This CDR3 spans 15 amino acids. CDR1 is SQVTM and CDR2 is ANQGSEA in the germline V gene. CDR3 protein: CSVAEQRPVVETQYF. CDR3 DNA: TGCAGCGTTGCCGAGCAGCGCCCCGTGGTAGAGACCCAGTACTTC.

V and J are TRBV20-1 and TRBJ2-7; 8 nucleotides line up with TRBD2. Germline loops: CDR1 DFQATT, CDR2 SNEGSKA (reference sequence). The CDR3 totals 13 residues. Trimming cost V 3 bases and J 7 bases; bases outside gene matches: 8. CDR3 loop: CSASGRALREQYF. For the CDR3, the DNA is TGCAGTGCTAGCGGGAGGGCCTTGAGGGAGCAGTACTTC.

The V and J genes are TRBV18 and TRBJ2-3; no clear D. V was cut by 0 bases and J by 4 bases, with 14 bases left in between. The CDR3 runs to 16 residues. Germline V lookup: CDR1 KGHSH, CDR2 LQKENI. The CDR3 region is CASSPPWRPAADTQYF. In DNA, the CDR3 is TGTGCCAGCTCACCACCGTGGCGACCCGCGGCAGATACGCAGTATTTT. Full variable domain (rest looked up from reference TRBV18 and TRBJ2-3): NAGVMQNPRHLVRRRGQEARLRCSPMKGHSHVYWYRQLPEEGLKFMVYLQKENIIDESGMPKERFSAEFPKEGPSILRIQQVVRGDSAAYFCASSPPWRPAADTQYFGPGTRLTVL.

This clonotype was detected once. The CDR3 nucleotides read TGTGCCAGCAGCGACCCATCTAGCGTACCACAGTTCTTC. Its protein is CASSDPSSVPQFF. The chain employs TRBV12-3 or TRBV12-4 and TRBJ2-1, with a tentative D call TRBD2 (6 bases). Trimming removed 6 bases from V and 13 bases from J, with 19 bases in between. The CDR3 runs to 13 residues.

In the case of this clonotype: A junction boundary mismatches the germline segment, possibly from a read error. J is TRBJ2-1 and V is TRBV27, with 10 bases identical to TRBD2. CDR1 and CDR2 (germline): MNHEY, SMNVEV (reference sequence). The CDR3 length is 16 residues. The CDR3 nucleotides are TGTGTCAGCAGTCCGCCGGGACTAGCGAGATACAATGAGCAGTTCTTC. Its protein is CVSSPPGLARYNEQFF.

Notes on this clonotype: Mismatch with germline at one junction end may stem from a read error. The rearrangement links TRBV6-1 to TRBJ2-6; maybe TRBD1 (5 bases). The germline CDR1 and CDR2 sequences are MNHNS and SASEGT. The CDR3 totals 16 residues. CDR3 loop: CASGIFQVAGANVLTF. The CDR3 DNA is TGTGCCAGCGGGATTTTTCAAGTGGCTGGGGCCAACGTTCTGACTTTC.